This TCR beta chain is drawn from a study of shared clonotypes between healthy human individuals (dated by TCRdb to 2020 to 2021). Background for the entire study: A few men and a couple of women, aged 18 to 49 years, made up the cohort. Between about 0.8 and 9.5 billion PBMCs per donor were obtained by leukapheresis. To increase sequencing depth and limit assay-specific biases, different laboratories used diverse techniques to prepare libraries and sequence TCR repertoires. Per donor, three plates each were used for CD4 naive and CD4 memory, two for CD8 naive, and one for CD8 memory. Blood TCR repertoires of a handful of healthy adults were deeply sequenced to estimate repertoire size and the extent of clonotype sharing between individuals. Summary of the overall study and its limitations: Compared with non-shared clonotypes, the clonotypes found in all four sorted-subset donors had higher generation probabilities. Sampling was limited to blood, and TCR repertoires in tissue likely differ from TCR repertoires in blood. Pairwise subsampling indicated that sequencing depth was expected to affect the degree of clonotype sharing among donors. Because the study included only a small number of donors, the genetic and exposure-history diversity represented was limited. Sharing across a handful of donors was observed for 4.5% to 6.5% of naive CD4, under 4% of naive CD8, about 2.3% of memory CD4, and around 0.42% of memory CD8 clonotypes. Incomplete sequencing was indicated by rarefaction of sorted-subset datasets, despite the large sequencing depth. Estimated clonotype richness was generally larger for naive than for memory subsets.

Including the terminal cysteine and phenylalanine, the CDR3 comprises 12 residues. Solely the CDR3 DNA is kept, with 36 bases framed from the first base. The germline V gene provides CDR1 SGHAT and CDR2 FQNNGV. V loses 2 bases of germline sequence and J loses 7 bases, and the interval between the two ends is 9 bases. Healthy HIV-negative adults with no recently reported acute infections or vaccinations were included as donors. Every donor was a Caucasian adult living in Nashville, Tennessee, USA. CD4+ T cells were enriched through magnetic negative selection, after which naive cells were positively selected on CD45RA and the remaining negative fraction served as the memory subset. Blood was obtained by leukapheresis, after which PBMCs were separated by Ficoll-Histopaque density gradient centrifugation and cryopreserved in liquid nitrogen vapor phase. Purity and quantity of every magnetically sorted T cell population were checked by analytical flow cytometry. From each sorted fraction, genomic DNA was isolated and quantified by UV absorbance on a Nanodrop 2000c.

TCR CDR3 regions were amplified from genomic DNA by multiplex PCR using the deep immunoSEQ assay. Extracted genomic DNA from each cell subset was spread evenly across all wells of several immunoSEQ 96-well plates, with each plate serving as a replicate. Each replicate PCR for sorted subsets received approximately 200 ng genomic DNA, equal to roughly 33,000 T cell genomes. The purified libraries were quantified using a Qubit 3.0 fluorometer, sized with a Bioanalyzer 2100, and then quantified again using the KAPA Library Quantification kit. Every immunoSEQ 96-well plate was sequenced on a dedicated single-read 150-cycle Illumina NextSeq 550 flow cell. Per the source publication's procedure: The immunoSEQ output contained only junctional sequences without quality scores, so filtering could not match that applied to full-length reads. Sequences were annotated with PyIR, a Python wrapper for IgBLAST v1.9, using IMGT germline references to assign V/J genes and CDR3. Any read was removed if the V/J assignment was weak (E-value above 1e-6), the CDR3 was missing, or the read contained stop codons, out-of-frame junctions, or ambiguous translated residues. A V3J clonotype was defined by an identical inferred V gene, J gene, and CDR3 amino acid sequence. Percentage overlap between repertoires was computed as shared unique clonotypes divided by the size of the smaller repertoire. Richness of each repertoire was evaluated using RTK rarefaction, the Chao1 estimator, and Recon v2.1 estimates of unobserved clonotypes. Generation probabilities for all TCRbeta clonotypes obtained by the gDNA method from four donors were computed using OLGA. In TCRdb, the immuneACCESS table is reduced to in-frame sequences with V and J assigned. These tables do not hold every clone; where another copy was compared, an unresolved V gene accounts for under half, and the others remain unexplained. The DNA was the basis for D and trimming; V, J and clone size are from that table. Across this sample there are 1,100,000 or so clones, with around 82% seen only once. The ten largest clonotypes hold more than 0.5% of the sample.

A remark on this clone: Its antigen is not yet known. It has no much larger one-base neighbor in the sample; base qualities were not kept.

The chain uses TRBV11-2 and TRBJ2-7, with a tentative D gene TRBD1 over 5 matching bases. The clonotype was recovered from a young man in good health. Some clones in this sample may be carry-over from other donors' samples. Sequences were obtained from memory CD4+ T cells from PBMCs. The cell subset or site label for this specimen denotes: CD45RA-negative fraction. The CDR3 protein sequence reads: CASSLMGQEQYF. The nucleotide sequence is given as TGTGCCAGCAGCTTAATGGGGCAGGAGCAGTACTTC.